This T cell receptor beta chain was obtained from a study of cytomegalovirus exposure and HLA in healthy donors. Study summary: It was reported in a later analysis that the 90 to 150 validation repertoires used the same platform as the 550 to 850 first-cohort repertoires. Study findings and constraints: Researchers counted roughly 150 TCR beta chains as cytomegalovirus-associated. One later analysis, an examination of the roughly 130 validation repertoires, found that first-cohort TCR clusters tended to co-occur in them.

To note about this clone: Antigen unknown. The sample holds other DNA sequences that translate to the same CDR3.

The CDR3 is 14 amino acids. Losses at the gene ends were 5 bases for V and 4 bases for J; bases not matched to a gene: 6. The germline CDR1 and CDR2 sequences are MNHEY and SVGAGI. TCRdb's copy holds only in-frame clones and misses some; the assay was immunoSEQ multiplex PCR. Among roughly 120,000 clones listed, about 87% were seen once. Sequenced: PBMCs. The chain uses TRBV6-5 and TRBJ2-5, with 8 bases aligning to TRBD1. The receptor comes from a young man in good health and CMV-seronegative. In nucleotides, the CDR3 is TGTGCCAGCAGTACTACAGGGGGTAGAGAGACCCAGTACTTC. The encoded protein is CASSTTGGRETQYF.